This TCR beta chain was profiled in a study of T cell responses to AZD1222 COVID-19 vaccine. CDR1 is MNHEY, CDR2 SVGAGI, per germline. CDR3 size: 15 residues. V was clipped by 0 bases and J by 8 bases, with 13 bases between them. Study-level findings and limits: Clonal diversity was possibly underestimated; the donors were predominantly white British and more often female. Of spike-specific TCRs, nearly half reportedly target regions left unmutated in variants. Compared with day 0, the breadth and depth of the Spike-specific TCR repertoire rose significantly after two doses of AZD1222. Dominant at 160-218 and 743-854, vaccine-associated CD4 TCRs also spanned spike.

Here immunoSEQ multiplex PCR was the method, and the copy in TCRdb shows in-frame clones only, minus some. The sample has approximately 92,000 clones; 91% are singletons. Regarding this clone: Its target is unknown.

The chain uses TRBV6-5 and TRBJ1-4; TRBD1 is a possible D gene (6 bases). This clonotype was sampled from an adult in good health. Sequencing was performed on peripheral blood, taken on day 0 of AZD1222 vaccination. In DNA form, the CDR3 reads TGTGCCAGCAGTTACTCGGCAGGGGTACGAGAAAAACTGTTTTTT. Protein: CASSYSAGVREKLFF.